This T cell receptor (beta chain) was recorded in a study of cytomegalovirus exposure and HLA in healthy donors. As for the study in general: A preliminary data release comprised around 85 million unique TCRs obtained from HLA-typed donors.

The length of the CDR3 is 18 residues. Trimming left V 1 base short and J 0 bases short, with 16 bases between. The germline CDR1 and CDR2 sequences are MNHNS and SASEGT. Study results and limitations: DRB1 had the most TCR associations and HLA-C the fewest, a later analysis found, with rates varying by HLA locus. One later analysis reportedly identified an Asian-associated ancestry cluster that showed fewer N-insertions than the roughly 700-donor mean. Among TCR beta chains, those listed as cytomegalovirus-associated numbered under 200.

PCR primers comprised 60 Vbeta and 13 Jbeta primers. The assay was immunoSEQ multiplex PCR, and TCRdb's table has in-frame clones only and misses some. This sample has around 170,000 clones; 82% occur once, and the top ten carry less than 0.65%. This clone was observed a single time. Its target is not known. The rearrangement uses TRBV6-1 and TRBJ2-1; TRBD2 is a possible D gene (5 bases). The origin of this receptor is a woman between 45 and 60 years old in good health and CMV-seronegative. The specimen sequenced was PBMCs. The CDR3 here is CASSEVRAGISSYNEQFF. CDR3 nucleotide sequence: TGTGCCAGCAGTGAAGTGCGGGCCGGAATCAGCTCCTACAATGAGCAGTTCTTC.